The 24 T cell receptor beta chains reported below all come from one sample, sequenced in a study of a mutant IDH1 vaccine in newly diagnosed glioma. These receptors are not linked to any known antigen. This table comes from immunoSEQ multiplex PCR, and its TCRdb copy is limited to in-frame clones, with some not included. The sample lists approximately 60,000 clones; approximately 90% were seen once. The time point was: week 5, during vaccination. In every dose of vaccine, 300 ug of mutant IDH1 20-mer peptide was given alongside topical imiquimod. Sequences were derived from PBMCs, sampled from a glioma patient whose treatment included an IDH1 peptide vaccine. The receptors shown here come from a middle-aged woman with glioma.

The rearrangement links TRBV19 to TRBJ1-2, with TRBD1 matching over 10 bases. Germline CDR1 and CDR2: LNHDA and SQIVND (reference sequence). The CDR3 spans 15 residues. The V and J ends lost 6 bases and 2 bases, in that order; junction bases with no gene match: 6. This CDR3 is CASRRDRGANYGYTF. The CDR3 DNA is TGTGCCAGTAGACGGGACAGGGGAGCCAACTATGGCTACACCTTC.

This clone came up once. This sequence joins TRBV11-2 and TRBJ1-1, with 7 bases fitting TRBD1. The junction had 10 bases not matched to a gene; V was cut back by 3 bases and J by 0 bases. In germline, CDR1 is SGHAT, CDR2 FQNNGV. This CDR3 has 17 amino acids. This CDR3 reads CASSFRGLRIMNTEAFF. Here the CDR3 DNA reads TGTGCCAGCAGCTTCAGGGGGTTACGAATTATGAACACTGAAGCTTTCTTT.

This chain links TRBV7-2 with TRBJ1-2, with D maybe TRBD1 (5 bases). CDR1 is SGHTA and CDR2 is FQGNSA in the germline V gene. V dropped 1 base and J dropped 1 base, with 16 bases sitting between them. This CDR3 contains 17 residues. Here the CDR3 reads CASSLGLGARYNYGYTF. For the CDR3, the DNA is TGTGCCAGCAGCTTAGGGTTAGGGGCAAGATATAACTATGGCTACACCTTC.

Concerning this clone: The junction shows a germline mismatch at one end, possibly a read error. The V gene is TRBV6-6, the J gene TRBJ1-2; D not certain. Germline V lookup: CDR1 MNHNY, CDR2 SVGAGI (reference sequence). The CDR3 spans 13 residues. In DNA, the CDR3 is TGTGCCAGCAGCTACTCGAAGGGCTATGGCTACACCTTC. Encoded protein: CASSYSKGYGYTF.

As DNA, the CDR3 is TGTGCCAGCAGAATCGCGGGGGAAAAACTGTTTTTT. Encoded protein: CASRIAGEKLFF. V is TRBV2 and J is TRBJ1-4; no clear D. Germline CDR1 reads SNHLY; CDR2 reads FYNNEI. The CDR3 is 12 amino acids. Trimming removed 6 bases from V and 8 bases from J, with 10 bases in between.

The J gene is TRBJ1-5, the V gene TRBV12-5, with unresolved D. Germline CDR1 reads LGHNT; CDR2 reads FRNRAP. CDR3 length: 17 amino acids. V was shortened by 0 bases and J by 0 bases, with 12 bases between the two germline ends. The CDR3 loop is CASGLVVGRHSNQPQHF. CDR3 DNA sequence: TGTGCTAGTGGTTTGGTCGTTGGGAGGCATAGCAATCAGCCCCAGCATTTT.

This clone occurred once. The rearrangement uses TRBV19 and TRBJ1-1, with D tentatively TRBD1 (5 bases). The V gene's germline CDR1 is LNHDA and CDR2 SQIVND (reference sequence). CDR3 size: 13 residues. Trimming left V 9 bases short and J 1 base short, with 12 bases between. The chain's CDR3 is CASSLQENTEAFF. The CDR3 DNA follows: TGTGCCAGCTCCCTACAGGAGAACACTGAAGCTTTCTTT.

The chain is built from TRBV20-1 and TRBJ1-1, with TRBD1 as a possible D gene (6 bases). In germline, CDR1 is DFQATT, CDR2 SNEGSKA (reference sequence). With 4 bases removed from V and 8 bases from J, the gap between germline ends came to 11 bases. The CDR3 runs 11 residues. CDR3 nucleotides: TGCAGTGCTATGTTGGGGGCCGAAGCTTTCTTT. This sequence encodes CSAMLGAEAFF.

This clone has just one count. The V call is TRBV4-2, the J call TRBJ1-5, with 8 bases matching TRBD1. The CDR3 sequence is 14 residues long. J gave up 2 bases and V 4 bases, and 1 base lay outside the gene matches. Germline lookup yields CDR1 LGHNA and CDR2 YNFKEQ. The CDR3 bases are TGTGCCAGCAGCCCGGGACAGGGCAATCAGCCCCAGCATTTT. Protein: CASSPGQGNQPQHF.

The rearrangement uses TRBV15 and TRBJ1-5; 11 nucleotides line up with TRBD1. The J segment lost 7 bases and the V segment lost 1 base, leaving 3 bases of the junction unmatched. The CDR3 is made up of 15 amino acids. Germline assignment: CDR1 LNHNV and CDR2 YYDKDF (reference sequence). CDR3 amino acids: CATSRVDRGHQPQHF. The CDR3 region has the DNA TGTGCCACCAGCAGAGTGGACAGGGGGCACCAGCCCCAGCATTTT. The entire variable domain, with the rest obtained from reference TRBV15 and TRBJ1-5, is as follows: DAMVIQNPRYQVTQFGKPVTLSCSQTLNHNVMYWYQQKSSQAPKLLFHYYDKDFNNEADTPDNFQSRRPNTSFCFLDIRSPGLGDTAMYLCATSRVDRGHQPQHFGDGTRLSIL.

V usage is TRBV2 and J usage is TRBJ1-3, with D possibly being TRBD1 (5 bases). V was pared by 6 bases and J by 2 bases, with 11 bases between. Per the germline V gene, CDR1 is SNHLY and CDR2 is FYNNEI. The CDR3 totals 14 residues. CDR3 sequence reads: CASSRRGTGNTIYF. The CDR3 DNA is TGTGCCAGCAGCCGACGGGGCACTGGAAACACCATATATTTT.

The chain is built from TRBV6-5 and TRBJ2-2, with D possibly matching TRBD2 (6 bases). The CDR3 runs 14 residues. Per the germline V gene, CDR1 is MNHEY and CDR2 is SVGAGI. V lost 1 base, J lost 6 bases, and 9 bases lay in between. The DNA for the CDR3 is TGTGCCAGCAGTTACTTCAGGGAGGCCGGGGAGCTGTTTTTT. This gives the protein CASSYFREAGELFF.

The rearrangement joins TRBV2 to TRBJ2-5; D not certain. The CDR3 runs 15 residues. Germline V CDR1 and CDR2: SNHLY, FYNNEI. Trimming pared 0 bases from V and 4 bases from J, leaving 12 bases between. CDR3 sequence: CASSEALVRAETQYF. CDR3 coding DNA: TGTGCCAGCAGTGAAGCCCTTGTACGCGCAGAGACCCAGTACTTC.

The V and J genes are TRBV4-1 and TRBJ1-1; no clear D. Trimming cost V 5 bases and J 0 bases, with 19 bases left between them. Germline V gene data show CDR1 as MGHRA and CDR2 as YSYEKL. The CDR3 sequence is 17 residues long. The CDR3 region is CASSFRSTPPMNTEAFF. CDR3 in DNA: TGCGCCAGCAGCTTCCGAAGCACCCCCCCTATGAACACTGAAGCTTTCTTT.

V gene TRBV30 combines with J gene TRBJ2-1; TRBD2 aligns across 10 bases. The CDR3 has 17 amino acids. V shed 2 bases, J shed 8 bases, and the junction held 15 bases outside the gene matches. Germline V gene data show CDR1 as GTSNPN and CDR2 as SVGIG (reference sequence). Written as DNA, the CDR3 is TGTGCCTGGAGTCGGGGAGGAGCGGGAGGGCCCGGCGATGAGCAGTTCTTC. Translating it yields CAWSRGGAGGPGDEQFF.

The sample holds one count of this clone. V and J are TRBV5-1 and TRBJ2-3; no firm D call. The germline V and J ends were trimmed by 0 bases and 5 bases, with 16 bases remaining between them. Per germline, CDR1 SGHRS and CDR2 YFSETQ. CDR3 length equals 16 residues. The CDR3 sequence is CASSLAGAQSGDTQYF. CDR3 nucleotide sequence: TGCGCCAGCAGCTTGGCGGGTGCACAGTCTGGAGATACGCAGTATTTT.

This clone was seen only a few times. The rearrangement uses TRBV14 and TRBJ2-7; D is unresolved. Trimming left V 4 bases short and J 2 bases short, with 6 bases between. Looked up from germline, CDR1 is SGHDN and CDR2 is FVKESK. This CDR3 region has 12 residues. The CDR3 sequence is CASSPRPYEQYF. The CDR3 DNA follows: TGTGCCAGCAGCCCCCGCCCCTACGAGCAGTACTTC.

The table lists this clone with a count of one. V gene TRBV7-9 combines with J gene TRBJ2-7; TRBD1 might be the D (6 bases). There are 14 residues in the CDR3. Trimming shortened V by 5 bases and J by 0 bases, and 11 bases separated the two germline ends. CDR1 is SEHNR, CDR2 FQNEAQ, per germline (reference sequence). This CDR3 reads CASSPPGHSYEQYF. The CDR3 DNA follows: TGTGCCAGCAGCCCGCCGGGACACTCCTACGAGCAGTACTTC.

V usage is TRBV29-1 and J usage is TRBJ2-7; 10 bases map to TRBD1. CDR1 is SQVTM, CDR2 ANQGSEA, per germline. This CDR3 has 15 amino acids. The V gene end was trimmed by 2 bases and the J gene end by 0 bases; junction bases not matched to a gene: 4. CDR3 loop: CSVETGTGASYEQYF. The CDR3 DNA sequence: TGCAGCGTTGAAACCGGGACAGGGGCCTCCTACGAGCAGTACTTC.

The V and J genes are TRBV4-3 and TRBJ1-1; no clear D. The V gene's germline CDR1 is LGHNA and CDR2 YSLEER. The CDR3 length is 16 residues. Trimming stripped 0 bases from V and 5 bases from J, with 16 bases between. CDR3 bases: TGCGCCAGCAGCCAAGATCTTCAGGCTCCACAGACTGAAGCTTTCTTT. Protein: CASSQDLQAPQTEAFF.

The J gene is TRBJ1-5, the V gene TRBV19; TRBD1 matches at 7 bases. Germline trimming cut 5 bases from V and 0 bases from J; bases unmatched to any gene: 7. Per germline, CDR1 LNHDA and CDR2 SQIVND (reference sequence). The CDR3 extends over 16 amino acids. CDR3 sequence (DNA): TGTGCCAGTAGTGACCCGGGACAGCCTAGCAATCAGCCCCAGCATTTT. Its protein is CASSDPGQPSNQPQHF.

The CDR3 sequence: CASSMGQTNTGELFF. CDR3 DNA: TGTGCCAGTAGTATGGGACAGACGAACACCGGGGAGCTGTTTTTT. The chain joins TRBV19 to TRBJ2-2; 7 bases fit TRBD1. J was trimmed by 0 bases and V by 3 bases; bases with no gene match: 1. The CDR3 extends over 15 amino acids. The germline CDR1 and CDR2 sequences are LNHDA and SQIVND (reference sequence).

The V call is TRBV30, the J call TRBJ1-2; 7 bases align to TRBD1. CDR3 length: 14 amino acids. The J segment lost 3 bases and the V segment lost 6 bases, leaving 10 bases of the junction unmatched. Germline CDR1 reads GTSNPN; CDR2 reads SVGIG (reference sequence). CDR3 sequence: CACRGGDGYYGYTF. CDR3 sequence (DNA): TGTGCCTGCAGGGGGGGGGACGGATACTATGGCTACACCTTC.

This clone was recorded once. The chain links TRBV5-1 to TRBJ1-1, with D possibly matching TRBD1 (5 bases). This CDR3 comprises 13 residues. Trimming left V 2 bases short and J 1 base short, with 6 bases between. Germline CDR1 SGHRS, CDR2 YFSETQ. The CDR3 loop reads CASSFTGNTEAFF. The CDR3 bases are TGCGCCAGCAGCTTTACAGGGAACACTGAAGCTTTCTTT.